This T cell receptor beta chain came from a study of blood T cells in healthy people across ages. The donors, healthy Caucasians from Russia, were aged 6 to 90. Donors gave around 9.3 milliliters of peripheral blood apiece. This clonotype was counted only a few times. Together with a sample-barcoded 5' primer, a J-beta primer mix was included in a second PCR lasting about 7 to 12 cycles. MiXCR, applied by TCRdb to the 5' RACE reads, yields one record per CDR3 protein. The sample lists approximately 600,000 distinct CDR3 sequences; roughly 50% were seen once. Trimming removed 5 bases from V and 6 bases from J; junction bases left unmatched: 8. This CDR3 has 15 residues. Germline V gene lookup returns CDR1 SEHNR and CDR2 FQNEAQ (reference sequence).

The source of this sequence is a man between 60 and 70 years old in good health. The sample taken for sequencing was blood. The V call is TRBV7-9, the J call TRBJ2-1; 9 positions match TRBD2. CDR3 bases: TGTGCCAGCAGCCCCGCGGGGGGGCGATCCAATGAGCAGTTCTTC. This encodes CASSPAGGRSNEQFF.